One sample yielded the 20 T cell receptor beta chains listed below, sequenced in a study of response to subunit inactivated influenza vaccine. TCRdb ran MiXCR on the RT-PCR reads and lists one entry per CDR3 protein. There are about 780,000 distinct CDR3 sequences in the sample; approximately 17% occur only once, and roughly a tenth lies in the top ten. Material: PBMCs from blood, obtained roughly 5 days after vaccination. Every receptor here comes from a man aged 45-60 years who received an inactivated influenza vaccine.

This clonotype was counted a few times. The V call is TRBV9, the J call TRBJ2-3; 10 bases fit TRBD2. Germline trimming cut 4 bases from V and 5 bases from J; bases unmatched to any gene: 10. This CDR3 has 16 amino acids. From germline, CDR1 is SGDLS and CDR2 YYNGEE. This CDR3 is CASSPPLAGLGDTQYF. As DNA, the CDR3 is TGTGCCAGCAGCCCCCCACTAGCGGGGTTAGGAGATACGCAGTATTTT. The full variable domain, its missing parts supplied by reference TRBV9 and TRBJ2-3, is DSGVTQTPKHLITATGQRVTLRCSPRSGDLSVYWYQQSLDQGLQFLIQYYNGEERAKGNILERFSAQQFPDLHSELNLSSLELGDSALYFCASSPPLAGLGDTQYFGPGTRLTVL.

This clonotype has only one observation. This rearrangement joins TRBV6-5 to TRBJ2-6; tentative D call: TRBD1 (7 bases). Germline V gene sequence: CDR1 MNHEY, CDR2 SVGAGI. The V gene lost 4 bases and the J gene lost 1 base, with 17 bases spanning the gap. This CDR3 comprises 18 residues. The CDR3 sequence: CASSSPGGPRSGANVLTF. The CDR3, as DNA: TGTGCCAGCAGTTCACCAGGGGGGCCCCGATCTGGGGCCAACGTCCTGACTTTC.

This chain connects TRBV10-3 to TRBJ2-7, with D possibly TRBD1 on 7 matching bases. The CDR3 has 13 residues. CDR1 is ENHRY, CDR2 SYGVKD, per germline. V was trimmed by 6 bases and J by 6 bases, leaving 15 bases between them. The CDR3 spells CAIRGDSGGEQYF. The CDR3 DNA reads as TGTGCCATCAGGGGGGACTCAGGGGGCGAGCAGTACTTC.

The table lists this clonotype with a few counts. The gene calls are TRBV5-1 and TRBJ2-4; D is possibly TRBD2 (5 bases). Looked up from germline, CDR1 is SGHRS and CDR2 is YFSETQ. V lost 0 bases, J lost 7 bases, and 11 bases lay in between. CDR3 length: 14 amino acids. The CDR3, as DNA: TGCGCCAGCAGCTTGGACACGAGAGGGAACATTCAGTACTTC. This codes for CASSLDTRGNIQYF.

This clonotype has a handful of counts. The chain links TRBV15 to TRBJ2-3, with D hard to call. The CDR3 length is 15 residues. V lost 1 base to trimming and J lost 0 bases, with 8 bases between them. Germline V CDR1 and CDR2: LNHNV, YYDKDF (reference sequence). The DNA for the CDR3 is TGTGCCACCAGCAGAGCGTTCGGTAGCACAGATACGCAGTATTTT. Protein: CATSRAFGSTDTQYF.

The chain joins TRBV7-9 to TRBJ1-5; no clear D gene. V shed 1 base and J shed 7 bases, with 11 bases lying between them. Germline V gene data show CDR1 as SEHNR and CDR2 as FQNEAQ (reference sequence). The CDR3 loop spans 14 amino acids. The CDR3, as DNA: TGTGCCAGCAGCTTAGACAGTACCTCGCAGCCCCAGCATTTT. Translation gives CASSLDSTSQPQHF.

The rearrangement links TRBV5-1 to TRBJ1-5; 7 positions agree with TRBD1. Trimming removed 4 bases from V and 0 bases from J; junction bases left unmatched: 4. From germline, CDR1 is SGHRS and CDR2 YFSETQ. The CDR3 is made up of 15 amino acids. The CDR3 DNA sequence: TGCGCCAGCAGCATGACAGGGAATAGCAATCAGCCCCAGCATTTT. It is translated as CASSMTGNSNQPQHF.

Only a few counts were recorded for this clonotype. The CDR3 DNA follows: TGTGCCAGCAGTACAGAGGCCTACGAGCAGTACTTC. It yields the protein CASSTEAYEQYF. The chain recombines TRBV12-3 or TRBV12-4 with TRBJ2-7; D remains ambiguous. The CDR3 has 12 residues. V lost 5 bases, J lost 2 bases, and 7 bases lay in between.

This clonotype was seen only a few times. V is TRBV4-3 and J is TRBJ2-2; D may correspond to TRBD1 or TRBD2 (6 bases each). The CDR3 is 17 amino acids. The V end lost 0 bases, the J end lost 2 bases, and 13 bases lay between the germline ends. CDR1 and CDR2 from the germline V gene are LGHNA and YSLEER. CDR3 nucleotides: TGCGCCAGCAGCCAAGAACCCAGGGGAGGAAACACCGGGGAGCTGTTTTTT. Translation: CASSQEPRGGNTGELFF.

The chain links TRBV29-1 to TRBJ1-2; D unclear. The CDR3 totals 13 residues. Germline values: CDR1 SQVTM, CDR2 ANQGSEA. Trimming cost V 1 base and J 2 bases, with 8 bases left between them. This CDR3 reads CSVEGPNNYGYTF. CDR3 in DNA: TGCAGCGTTGAAGGGCCTAACAACTATGGCTACACCTTC.

The rearrangement joins TRBV5-1 to TRBJ1-1; a weak D match, TRBD1 (6 bases). CDR1 SGHRS and CDR2 YFSETQ come from the germline V gene. The CDR3 covers 13 residues. V gave up 4 bases and J gave up 7 bases, with 14 bases separating them. The CDR3 DNA is TGCGCCAGCAGCCACTCAACAGGGAATGAAGCTTTCTTT. Its protein is CASSHSTGNEAFF.

The rearrangement links TRBV6-4 to TRBJ2-1, with D possibly TRBD1 on 6 matching bases. The germline gives CDR1 MRHNA, CDR2 SNTAGT. Trimming took 5 bases from V and 4 from J, leaving 9 bases between them. The CDR3 is 13 residues long. CDR3 in amino acids: CASSSDRYNEQFF. The DNA for the CDR3 is TGTGCCAGCAGTTCCGACAGGTACAATGAGCAGTTCTTC.

This clonotype has just a few counts. The V gene is TRBV6-2 or TRBV6-3, the J gene TRBJ2-2, with D perhaps matching TRBD1 (6 bases). Germline V lookup: CDR1 MNHEY, CDR2 SVGEGT. CDR3 size: 15 residues. Trimming shortened V by 1 base and J by 5 bases, and 11 bases separated the two germline ends. The CDR3 reads CASSYWQGWTGELFF. The CDR3 bases are TGTGCCAGCAGTTACTGGCAGGGGTGGACCGGGGAGCTGTTTTTT.

This clonotype has only a few counts. The chain uses TRBV7-2 and TRBJ2-5; 8 bases map to TRBD1. The V and J ends lost 2 bases and 4 bases, in that order; junction bases with no gene match: 6. The CDR3 consists of 15 residues. CDR1 SGHTA and CDR2 FQGNSA come from the germline V gene. For the CDR3, the DNA is TGTGCCAGCAGCTTAAGGGGGACAGGTACAGAGACCCAGTACTTC. It specifies CASSLRGTGTETQYF.

The rearrangement joins TRBV2 to TRBJ2-5; 12 positions agree with TRBD2. The germline V gene encodes CDR1 SNHLY and CDR2 FYNNEI. This CDR3 contains 16 residues. J lost 2 bases, V lost 6 bases, and 7 bases had no gene match. The CDR3 DNA sequence: TGTGCCAGCAGAGCGCCTAGCGGGAGGGGACAAGAGACCCAGTACTTC. The encoded protein is CASRAPSGRGQETQYF.

This clonotype was seen only a few times. The CDR3 sequence is CASSVEASGTYEQYF. The CDR3 DNA follows: TGTGCCAGCAGCGTAGAGGCTAGCGGGACCTACGAGCAGTACTTC. The chain has TRBV9 and TRBJ2-7; 9 positions match TRBD2. The V and J ends lost 0 bases and 2 bases, in that order; junction bases with no gene match: 3. Germline V gene lookup returns CDR1 SGDLS and CDR2 YYNGEE. This CDR3 has 15 residues.

This clonotype showed up many times. The rearrangement joins TRBV27 to TRBJ2-1; perhaps TRBD2 as D (5 bases). V lost 9 bases and J 1 base, leaving 13 bases between the germline ends. From germline, CDR1 is MNHEY and CDR2 SMNVEV (reference sequence). The CDR3 covers 14 residues. CDR3 bases: TGTGCCAGTCGAACGGGAAGTTCCTACAATGAGCAGTTCTTC. Residues: CASRTGSSYNEQFF.

This clonotype was seen a handful of times. The rearrangement joins TRBV29-1 to TRBJ2-5; D not resolved. V dropped 7 bases and J dropped 1 base, with 7 bases sitting between them. Germline V lookup: CDR1 SQVTM, CDR2 ANQGSEA. The CDR3 length is 11 residues. The CDR3 is CSGRGQETQYF. CDR3 DNA sequence: TGCAGCGGGCGCGGCCAAGAGACCCAGTACTTC.

This chain links TRBV6-5 with TRBJ2-1, with 9 bases fitting TRBD2. V was clipped by 2 bases and J by 0 bases; unmatched bases: 8. This CDR3 has 18 amino acids. Germline V gene sequence: CDR1 MNHEY, CDR2 SVGAGI. The CDR3 DNA sequence: TGTGCCAGCAGTTACGGGGCTAGCGGGGAAAGCTCCTACAATGAGCAGTTCTTC. Its protein is CASSYGASGESSYNEQFF.

There are a few counts of this clonotype. This sequence joins TRBV7-8 and TRBJ2-1; 14 bases line up with TRBD2. Germline V lookup: CDR1 SGHVS, CDR2 FQNEAQ. Unmatched junction bases numbered 9, after V lost 5 bases and J lost 9 bases. The CDR3 loop spans 16 amino acids. CDR3 sequence reads: CASSPMTSGGAGEQFF. The CDR3 nucleotides read TGTGCCAGCAGCCCGATGACTAGCGGGGGGGCTGGTGAGCAGTTCTTC.